Listed here is a single T cell receptor (beta chain). No antigen is known for it. Read sequence stops 3 residues before the CDR3 end, and the germline J gene provides the missing end. The assay was immunoSEQ multiplex PCR, and TCRdb's table has in-frame clones only and misses some. Observed in the sample are fewer than 15,000 clones, none of them singletons. These data come from a study of T cell clonality in common variable immunodeficiency. Germline-derived CDR1 and CDR2 are DFQATT and SNEGSKA (reference sequence). The CDR3 loop spans 14 amino acids. J was trimmed by 4 bases and V by 5 bases; bases with no gene match: 8. Findings and caveats of the study: Common variable immunodeficiency TCR beta sequences reportedly had fewer deletions and N-nucleotide insertions.

J is TRBJ2-1 and V is TRBV20-1; 7 nucleotides match TRBD1. This TCR was sampled from a human donor with common variable immunodeficiency. Sequencing was carried out using peripheral blood mononuclear cells. Partial CDR3 DNA: TGCAGTGCTTACCGGGACAGTAAATACAATGAG. It is translated as CSAYRDSKYNE. From start to end, the CDR3 is CSAYRDSKYNEQFF.